This TCR beta chain was recorded in a study of early T cells in non-severe SARS-CoV-2 infection. About the study: Sequenced bulk RNA came from whole blood that was unsorted, and chains were unpaired.

The study's findings and limits: The VDJdb matching leaned toward anti-spike CD8 responses and overlooked private and CD4 specificities.

This clonotype was seen repeatedly, ten times or more. Its antigen remains unknown. Individual cDNA molecules carried attached unique molecular identifiers. TCRdb reprocessed the 5' RACE reads with MiXCR, giving one entry per CDR3 protein. The table includes tens of thousands of distinct CDR3 sequences, roughly 6% detected once. Germline V gene lookup returns CDR1 MGHRA and CDR2 YSYEKL. Trimming at V came to 5 bases and at J to 5 bases, leaving 5 bases not matched to a gene. This CDR3 comprises 13 residues. The sequenced sample consisted of whole blood. This receptor was obtained from an adult who was a healthcare worker with PCR-confirmed SARS-CoV-2 infection or an uninfected control (not recorded which). V usage is TRBV4-1 and J usage is TRBJ2-7; 8 nucleotides agree with TRBD1. The CDR3 bases are TGCGCCAGCAGCAAGACAGGGGTAAACGAGCAGTACTTC. It codes for CASSKTGVNEQYF.